One and the same sample provided the 32 T cell receptor beta chains below, sequenced in a study of cytomegalovirus exposure and HLA in healthy donors. Primers included in the PCR were 60 Vbeta and 13 Jbeta primers. Some clones are missing from TCRdb's copy, which holds only in-frame ones; the method was immunoSEQ multiplex PCR. Of about 200,000 clones in the sample, approximately 82% were seen once. The sample consisted of PBMCs. Receptor source: a woman aged 18-29 years in good health and CMV-seronegative.

This chain connects TRBV4-1 to TRBJ2-5, with 10 nucleotides matching TRBD2. Germline V CDR1 and CDR2: MGHRA, YSYEKL. CDR3 length: 15 residues. J gave up 4 bases and V 4 bases, and 6 bases lay outside the gene matches. CDR3 protein: CASSPSRLAGETQYF. The CDR3 DNA reads TGCGCCAGCAGCCCATCTCGACTAGCGGGAGAGACCCAGTACTTC.

The rearrangement joins TRBV4-3 to TRBJ2-5; 10 positions match TRBD2. This CDR3 contains 19 residues. Trimming took 0 bases from V and 2 from J; bases not matched to a gene: 12. Germline CDR1 is LGHNA and CDR2 is YSLEER. CDR3 DNA: TGCGCCAGCAGCCAAGATGGTTCTAGCGGGAGTCTAATTCAAGAGACCCAGTACTTC. Its translation: CASSQDGSSGSLIQETQYF.

This clone was counted only a few times. J is TRBJ2-2 and V is TRBV30; a weak D match, TRBD2 (6 bases). Trimming stripped 3 bases from V and 5 bases from J, with 10 bases between. In germline, CDR1 is GTSNPN, CDR2 SVGIG (reference sequence). CDR3 size: 13 residues. The CDR3 is CAWRWGDTGELFF. DNA of the CDR3: TGTGCCTGGAGATGGGGGGATACCGGGGAGCTGTTTTTT. Based on the CDR3 plus reference TRBV30 and TRBJ2-2, the full variable domain is SQTIHQWPATLVQPVGSPLSLECTVEGTSNPNLYWYRQAAGRGLQLLFYSVGIGQISSEVPQNLSASRPQDRQFILSSKKLLLSDSGFYLCAWRWGDTGELFFGEGSRLTVL.

This clone was found a few times. J is TRBJ2-3 and V is TRBV7-9, with no clear D. Trimming cost V 5 bases and J 0 bases, with 15 bases left between them. Germline CDR1 SEHNR, CDR2 FQNEAQ (reference sequence). There are 16 residues in the CDR3. This CDR3 is CASSPPTGVSTDTQYF. The CDR3 DNA reads as TGTGCCAGCAGCCCGCCCACTGGAGTAAGCACAGATACGCAGTATTTT.

The chain recombines TRBV6-5 with TRBJ1-1, with D maybe TRBD1 (5 bases). The CDR3 is made up of 13 amino acids. Germline CDR1 reads MNHEY; CDR2 reads SVGAGI. Trimming pared 5 bases from V and 4 bases from J, leaving 11 bases between. The CDR3 coding sequence is TGTGCCAGCAGTCCGATGGACACCACTGAAGCTTTCTTT. Translated: CASSPMDTTEAFF.

This chain connects TRBV29-1 to TRBJ2-3; 10 positions agree with TRBD1. The CDR3 has 14 residues. Germline V gene sequence: CDR1 SQVTM, CDR2 ANQGSEA. V dropped 6 bases and J dropped 4; count of bases not matched to a gene: 7. Here the CDR3 reads CSVPTGGRADTQYF. The CDR3 nucleotides read TGCAGCGTCCCGACAGGGGGCAGAGCAGATACGCAGTATTTT.

This clone was counted a single time. This chain links TRBV4-1 with TRBJ1-5, with D possibly TRBD1 on 6 matching bases. Trimming took off 0 bases at V and 6 bases at J, with 15 bases between the two ends. This CDR3 has 16 residues. Germline V gene lookup returns CDR1 MGHRA and CDR2 YSYEKL. Here the CDR3 reads CASSQDLGGGLQPQHF. As DNA, the CDR3 is TGCGCCAGCAGCCAAGATCTCGGCGGGGGGCTTCAGCCCCAGCATTTT.

V usage is TRBV29-1 and J usage is TRBJ2-3; D remains ambiguous. CDR1 and CDR2 (germline): SQVTM, ANQGSEA. V lost 0 bases and J 3 bases, leaving 10 bases between the germline ends. The CDR3 consists of 14 residues. The chain's CDR3 is CSVEDLDLTDTQYF. CDR3 DNA: TGCAGCGTTGAAGATCTTGACTTAACAGATACGCAGTATTTT.

The chain carries TRBV7-8 and TRBJ2-5, with TRBD1 identical over 11 bases. CDR1 is SGHVS, CDR2 FQNEAQ, per germline. Losses at the gene ends were 5 bases for V and 3 bases for J; bases not matched to a gene: 5. The CDR3 is 15 residues long. CDR3 sequence (DNA): TGTGCCAGCAGCCTGGGGGGACAGGGGGAAGAGACCCAGTACTTC. It codes for CASSLGGQGEETQYF.

V usage is TRBV5-1 and J usage is TRBJ2-5, with 9 bases aligning to TRBD1. The junction had 6 bases not matched to a gene; V was cut back by 1 base and J by 5 bases. The CDR3 loop spans 15 amino acids. CDR1 and CDR2 from the germline V gene are SGHRS and YFSETQ. In DNA, the CDR3 is TGCGCCAGCAGCTTGTCCGGGACAGGGATGGAGACCCAGTACTTC. Protein sequence: CASSLSGTGMETQYF.

V is TRBV5-1 and J is TRBJ1-3; D is ambiguous. CDR1 is SGHRS and CDR2 is YFSETQ in the germline V gene. The CDR3 is 13 residues long. V was trimmed by 3 bases and J by 7 bases, leaving 11 bases between them. The CDR3 spells CASSSPPGNTIYF. The CDR3 region has the DNA TGCGCCAGCAGCTCCCCCCCCGGGAACACCATATATTTT.

This clone was seen more than once but under ten times. The genes are TRBV9 and TRBJ2-2; 14 positions agree with TRBD2. Germline V gives CDR1 SGDLS, CDR2 YYNGEE. With V trimmed by 0 bases and J by 6 bases, 10 bases remained unmatched. The CDR3 runs to 19 residues. The CDR3 DNA reads TGTGCCAGCAGCGTAGGGTCTATGACTAGCGGGAGGGCTGCCGGGGAGCTGTTTTTT. Translating it yields CASSVGSMTSGRAAGELFF.

The V and J genes are TRBV9 and TRBJ1-1, with D possibly TRBD1 on 6 matching bases. The CDR3 is made up of 15 amino acids. CDR1 and CDR2 (germline): SGDLS, YYNGEE. V gave up 0 bases and J gave up 5 bases, with 14 bases separating them. CDR3 DNA sequence: TGTGCCAGCAGCGTAGAACAGGGCCGCAGGACTGAAGCTTTCTTT. Amino acids: CASSVEQGRRTEAFF.

The CDR3 nucleotides are TGTGCCAGTAGTATAACAGGGGGCCTTGGCTACACCTTC. Protein product: CASSITGGLGYTF. The V call is TRBV19, the J call TRBJ1-2; 9 nucleotides match TRBD1. J lost 7 bases, V lost 2 bases, and 2 bases had no gene match. Germline V gene data show CDR1 as LNHDA and CDR2 as SQIVND (reference sequence). CDR3 length equals 13 residues.

Worth noting for this clone: Relative to the germline gene, one junction end is altered; a read error may explain this. The J gene is TRBJ1-2, the V gene TRBV7-9; perhaps TRBD1 as D (6 bases). Germline values: CDR1 SEHNR, CDR2 FQNEAQ (reference sequence). The CDR3 length is 12 residues. This CDR3 reads CSSSSDSGDYTF. The CDR3 DNA reads as TGTTCCAGCAGCTCGGACAGCGGAGACTACACCTTC.

This chain uses TRBV4-2 with TRBJ2-7; 7 nucleotides match TRBD2. Germline assignment: CDR1 LGHNA and CDR2 YNFKEQ. CDR3 length: 15 amino acids. With 3 bases clipped from V and 5 bases from J, the junction kept 10 bases outside the gene matches. In DNA form, the CDR3 reads TGTGCCAGCAGCCAGCCCCCGGCGGGAGTGAACGAGCAGTACTTC. Translated: CASSQPPAGVNEQYF.

The sample holds one count of this clone. The V call is TRBV7-8, the J call TRBJ2-7, with 11 bases identical to TRBD2. The germline V gene encodes CDR1 SGHVS and CDR2 FQNEAQ. The trim removed 5 bases at V and 4 bases at J, leaving 7 bases unmatched. This CDR3 has 15 residues. CDR3 amino acids: CASSLTGTSGYEQYF. In DNA form, the CDR3 reads TGTGCCAGCAGCCTGACCGGGACTAGCGGTTACGAGCAGTACTTC.

CDR3: CASSTGGGKSYNEQFF. The CDR3 DNA sequence: TGTGCCAGCAGCACCGGTGGGGGGAAGAGCTACAATGAGCAGTTCTTC. This rearrangement joins TRBV11-2 to TRBJ2-1; weak D call: TRBD2 (6 bases). Trimming shortened V by 5 bases and J by 3 bases, and 17 bases separated the two germline ends. The CDR3 has 16 residues. Germline CDR1 and CDR2: SGHAT and FQNNGV.

V gene TRBV4-1 combines with J gene TRBJ1-2; D remains ambiguous. V shed 0 bases and J shed 5 bases, with 13 bases lying between them. This CDR3 comprises 15 residues. The germline V gene has CDR1 MGHRA and CDR2 YSYEKL. CDR3 nucleotides: TGCGCCAGCAGCCAAGACAGGTTCGGGGTTTATGGCTACACCTTC. Translated: CASSQDRFGVYGYTF.

V gene TRBV27 combines with J gene TRBJ1-1; D is unclear. Deletions cut 7 bases from V and 4 bases from J, with 7 bases between. This CDR3 comprises 11 residues. Germline CDR1 is MNHEY and CDR2 is SMNVEV (reference sequence). This CDR3 is CASIQFTEAFF. CDR3 in DNA: TGTGCCAGCATACAATTCACTGAAGCTTTCTTT.

The chain joins TRBV4-1 to TRBJ2-5, with D hard to call. Looked up from germline, CDR1 is MGHRA and CDR2 is YSYEKL. V was trimmed by 1 base and J by 7 bases, leaving 4 bases between them. There are 11 residues in the CDR3. The CDR3 DNA sequence: TGCGCCAGCAGCCAAGCCGGGACCCAGTACTTC. It encodes CASSQAGTQYF.

The gene calls are TRBV5-4 and TRBJ2-1; the match to TRBD2 covers 8 bases. The J segment lost 6 bases and the V segment lost 3 bases, leaving 8 bases of the junction unmatched. CDR1 and CDR2 from the germline V gene are SGHNT and YYREEE (reference sequence). The length of the CDR3 is 15 residues. CDR3 sequence reads: CASSSYGTSGNEQFF. The CDR3 DNA reads as TGTGCCAGCAGCTCTTACGGGACTAGTGGCAATGAGCAGTTCTTC.

The J gene is TRBJ1-1, the V gene TRBV15, with a weak D call TRBD1 (5 bases). Germline V gene sequence: CDR1 LNHNV, CDR2 YYDKDF (reference sequence). Trimming left V 1 base short and J 6 bases short, with 12 bases between. This CDR3 is 14 amino acids long. CDR3 coding DNA: TGTGCCACCAGCAGAGTAAGGCAGGGCGCTGAAGCTTTCTTT. Translation gives CATSRVRQGAEAFF.

The V call is TRBV7-8, the J call TRBJ2-5, with no clear D. The better agreement between TRBJ2-7 and the DNA end casts doubt on the J call. The CDR3 runs to 11 residues. The germline V gene encodes CDR1 SGHVS and CDR2 FQNEAQ. The DNA of the CDR3 is TGTGCCAGCAGCTTAGTTTACGAGCAGTACTTC. Its translation: CASSLVYEQYF.

The V and J genes are TRBV19 and TRBJ2-7; D perhaps matches TRBD2 (6 bases). The CDR3 is 15 residues long. Trimming stripped 4 bases from V and 0 bases from J, with 13 bases between. CDR1 LNHDA and CDR2 SQIVND come from the germline V gene (reference sequence). CDR3 region: CASSTRLGASYEQYF. The CDR3 region has the DNA TGTGCCAGTAGTACGAGACTAGGGGCCTCCTACGAGCAGTACTTC.

The rearrangement joins TRBV2 to TRBJ2-1, with 13 bases lining up with TRBD2. CDR1 and CDR2 (germline): SNHLY, FYNNEI. CDR3 length: 15 amino acids. With V trimmed by 5 bases and J by 8 bases, 6 bases remained unmatched. The CDR3 spells CASSRTSGRADEQFF. In DNA form, the CDR3 reads TGTGCCAGCAGTAGAACTAGCGGGAGGGCCGATGAGCAGTTCTTC.

The chain employs TRBV20-1 and TRBJ1-2, with D perhaps matching TRBD1 (6 bases). This CDR3 is 10 amino acids long. The germline CDR1 and CDR2 sequences are DFQATT and SNEGSKA (reference sequence). Trimming shortened V by 5 bases and J by 10 bases, and 11 bases separated the two germline ends. This CDR3 is CSAPDRIYTF. CDR3 in DNA: TGCAGTGCTCCAGACAGGATCTACACCTTC.

The chain couples TRBV6-6 to TRBJ2-2; the match to TRBD2 covers 12 bases. The CDR3 consists of 15 residues. CDR1 is MNHNY, CDR2 SVGAGI, per germline (reference sequence). V was pared by 6 bases and J by 6 bases, with 5 bases of the junction left unmatched. The DNA for the CDR3 is TGTGCCAGCAGCTCCCTAGCGGGAGGGGCCGGGGAGCTGTTTTTT. It specifies CASSSLAGGAGELFF.

This sequence joins TRBV30 and TRBJ2-2, with a weak D call TRBD1 (5 bases). The CDR3 contains 13 residues. Germline V lookup: CDR1 GTSNPN, CDR2 SVGIG (reference sequence). Trimming removed 5 bases at V and 7 bases at J, with 14 bases between. For the CDR3, the DNA is TGTGCCTGGGGCCGACAGTATAGCGGGGAGCTGTTTTTT. This encodes CAWGRQYSGELFF. Full variable domain (missing parts from reference TRBV30 and TRBJ2-2): SQTIHQWPATLVQPVGSPLSLECTVEGTSNPNLYWYRQAAGRGLQLLFYSVGIGQISSEVPQNLSASRPQDRQFILSSKKLLLSDSGFYLCAWGRQYSGELFFGEGSRLTVL.

The chain is built from TRBV27 and TRBJ1-1; D is uncertain. The germline CDR1 and CDR2 sequences are MNHEY and SMNVEV (reference sequence). This CDR3 is 13 amino acids long. Trimming took 2 bases from V and 7 from J, leaving 11 bases between them. The CDR3 reads CASSLRWSREAFF. CDR3 sequence (DNA): TGTGCCAGCAGTTTACGTTGGAGCCGTGAAGCTTTCTTT.

This chain connects TRBV11-2 to TRBJ2-7; no clear D. The CDR3 contains 15 residues. The germline V gene encodes CDR1 SGHAT and CDR2 FQNNGV. V was clipped by 5 bases and J by 0 bases, with 14 bases between them. CDR3 bases: TGTGCCAGCAGCCGCGAACGGTACAGCTCCTACGAGCAGTACGTC. It translates to CASSRERYSSYEQYV.

CDR3 coding DNA: TGTGCCAGCAGCGGGACAGTACTCTATGGCTACACCTTC. This translates into CASSGTVLYGYTF. This rearrangement joins TRBV9 to TRBJ1-2, with D maybe TRBD1 (6 bases). V was shortened by 3 bases and J by 4 bases, with 10 bases between the two germline ends. This CDR3 region has 13 residues. CDR1 is SGDLS, CDR2 YYNGEE, per germline.